Described below is a single T cell receptor (beta chain) sequence and its context. The antigen is not known. This sample stems from a study of radiotherapy plus CTLA-4 blockade in lung cancer. About the study: Among patients, more than 15% showed objective responses, and 30% to 40% had disease control.

General study results and limits: The best predictor of response was reported to be early blood T cell clone dynamics, with interferon-beta. The study found tumor-derived TCR clones expanded in blood after radiotherapy plus ipilimumab.

Germline loops: CDR1 SGHNT, CDR2 YYREEE (reference sequence). Unmatched junction bases numbered 5, after V lost 4 bases and J lost 4 bases. The CDR3 has 16 residues. Using immunoSEQ multiplex PCR, the repertoire was profiled, and TCRdb retains in-frame clones only, with some absent. The data contain approximately 28,000 clones, approximately 80% of them singletons. Patients had chemo-refractory metastatic non-small-cell lung cancer and received focal radiation plus CTLA-4 blockade that used ipilimumab. The J gene is TRBJ2-3, the V gene TRBV5-4, with 14 bases fitting TRBD2. This TCR came from a human donor with non-small cell lung cancer that progressed on radiotherapy plus ipilimumab. The sequencing used peripheral blood, collected from a patient treated with radiotherapy plus ipilimumab. The CDR3 nucleotides read TGTGCCAGCAGCCCTGGACTAGCGGGAGGTGCAGATACGCAGTATTTT. Translated, it gives CASSPGLAGGADTQYF.